This record looks at one TCR beta chain sequence and its context. Assay: immunoSEQ multiplex PCR; the TCRdb copy retains only in-frame clones and omits some. This sample has 45,000 or so clones; around 89% occur once, and the top ten carry roughly 1.2%. Trimming removed 0 bases from V and 2 bases from J, with 10 bases in between. The CDR3 consists of 15 residues. CDR1 and CDR2 from the germline V gene are MNHNS and SASEGT. The source of the sample is a study of T cell changes during pregnancy in multiple sclerosis. This specimen was CD4+ T cells from peripheral blood mononuclear cells, taken after pregnancy. The rearrangement joins TRBV6-1 to TRBJ1-1; D is perhaps TRBD1 (5 bases). The receptor was derived from a female donor with multiple sclerosis, enrolled in a pregnancy study. Here the CDR3 reads CASSEAGHLNTEAFF. The CDR3 coding sequence is TGTGCCAGCAGTGAAGCTGGACACCTAAACACTGAAGCTTTCTTT.